What follows describes a single T cell receptor (beta chain). The CDR3 is made up of 13 amino acids. V was shortened by 0 bases and J by 3 bases, with 6 bases between the two germline ends. The data derive from a study of blood T cell repertoires in COVID-19. Study background: Collection of acute and convalescent COVID-19 samples took place in the United States, Italy and Spain. The cDNA or gDNA used as material had been derived from T cells, B-cell-depleted T cells, or PBMCs.

In the authors' workflow: Reference gene primer amplification gave estimated nucleated cell counts. Clones were read by immunoSEQ multiplex PCR, and TCRdb kept only the in-frame ones, dropping some. The V and J calls and clone size are taken from that table; D and trimming were inferred from the DNA. The sample lists tens of thousands of clones; 90% were seen once. The chain is built from TRBV12-3 or TRBV12-4 and TRBJ2-7, with D uncertain. Sequenced: peripheral blood. The sequence was obtained from a human donor with active COVID-19. The donor label of this sample is uncertain. The CDR3 DNA is TGTGCCAGCAGTTTAGCGCTAGGCTACGAGCAGTACTTC. Protein sequence: CASSLALGYEQYF.